Listed here is a single TCR beta chain. This clonotype was picked up many times. Its recognized antigen is unknown. One base away there is no much larger clone; base qualities are not given. Synthesis of TCR cDNA relied on 5'RACE template switching, a step that introduced a universal primer site along with unique molecular identifiers. Priming of cDNA synthesis was performed from both the TCR alpha and TCR beta constant segments. Two PCR steps were used to amplify libraries, with sample barcodes and sequencing adapters being added in the second step. Sequencing of the libraries was done on either Illumina HiSeq 2500 (2x100 bp) or NovaSeq (2x150 bp). The original methods were these. MIGEC handled demultiplexing of reads and collapsing into UMI consensus sequences, while MiXCR performed V(D)J alignment. Vaccine-responding clonotypes were identified with edgeR using replicate PBMC samples, with FDR below 0.01 and a log2 fold change above 5 up to day 15 being required. Each bulk clonotype received a CD4 or CD8 identity based on whether the sequenced CD4 or CD8 repertoire contained that clonotype at higher abundance. Through fastp at Q25 and MiXCR, TCRdb rebuilt clones from the public reads, retaining in-frame beta chains. Each entry merges the rows of one CDR3 protein and shows their most common DNA and genes. For this entry, the V and J calls and clone size follow TCRdb and not the study's own pipeline. Present in this sample are about 370,000 distinct CDR3 sequences, around 10% of which were seen just once. Together, the top ten hold roughly 18% of the sample.

These data originate in a study of T cells after yellow fever vaccination (dated by TCRdb to about 2019). With respect to the entire study: The SMART-Seq v4 Ultra Low Input RNA kit was used to prepare libraries from fractions with low cell numbers. Bulk PBMC replicates and cell subsets were isolated from blood drawn at multiple timepoints before and after both primary and secondary immunization. Bulk TCR alpha and beta repertoires were sequenced longitudinally to track T-cell clones before and after primary and booster YFV17D yellow fever vaccination. Two healthy male donors, one aged 18 to 29 and one aged 30 to 39 years, were included in the cohort.

The sample's treatment or condition, from its label and the paper: live attenuated yellow fever vaccine strain. At each blood-draw timepoint, two biological replicates of bulk PBMCs were obtained. PBMCs were isolated from peripheral blood using a standard Ficoll-Paque protocol. TriZol was used to extract RNA from bulk PBMCs, CD4 and CD8 fractions, and dextramer-positive and dextramer-negative fractions. The CDR3 has 14 amino acids, counting the end cysteine and phenylalanine. The read is trimmed to its CDR3 DNA, 42 bases read in frame from base 1. Via the germline V gene (reference sequence), CDR1 is SEHNR and CDR2 FQNEAQ. Compared with germline, V lacks 6 bases and J lacks 2 bases; bases without a gene match: 4. On the study overall, not on this receptor specifically: After the booster, most clones that had expanded after primary vaccination were detected again (roughly 95% of CD4 and around nine tenths of CD8), suggesting broad maintenance of memory. A small share of clonotypes was detected in both CD4 and CD8 compartments, with the overlap likely arising from convergent recombination. Compared with the primary T-cell response, the secondary T-cell response was faster but weaker, reaching its peak on day 5 rather than on day 15. The study included only a couple of donors, which limits how far the findings can be generalized. Because abundant contaminating clonotypes from the bulk population could be contained in FACS-sorted repertoires, computational filtering was required.

The receptor chain draws on TRBV7-9 and TRBJ2-3, with TRBD1 identical over 8 junction bases. This sequence was found in a young man who received the YFV17D yellow fever vaccine. The sequencing here drew on PBMCs, taken on the day of the first yellow fever vaccination. The nucleotides are TGTGCCAGCAGTCCACAGGGGGTCACAGATACGCAGTATTTT. It codes for CASSPQGVTDTQYF. Reference TRBV7-9 and TRBJ2-3 proteins supply the regions before and after the CDR3; the full variable domain is: DTGVSQNPRHKITKRGQNVTFRCDPISEHNRLYWYRQTLGQGPEFLTYFQNEAQLEKSRLLSDRFSAERPKGSFSTLEIQRTEQGDSAMYLCASSPQGVTDTQYFGPGTRLTVL.